This TCR beta chain was found in a study of CXCR3-negative and CXCR3-positive naive CD8 T cells. Concerning this clonotype itself: The antigen is unknown.

Overall study findings and caveats: Both naive subsets had comparably high diversity; memory CD8+ cells much lower. The study found CXCR3 expression partially decreased after cryopreservation and ran most assays on fresh PBMCs.

UMI-labeled 5' RACE yielded the TRB cDNA libraries. From the 5' RACE reads, TCRdb lists one entry per CDR3 protein and no DNA. The table counts about 90,000 distinct CDR3 sequences; less than 1.1% lies in the top ten. The CDR3 extends over 15 amino acids. CDR1 is KGHSH and CDR2 is LQKENI in the germline V gene. Naive CD8+ T cells carried a CD45RO-CCR7+CD27+CD95- phenotype. This sequence joins TRBV18 and TRBJ2-7. The sequencing sample was made of naive CXCR3- CD8+ T cells from blood. Subset in this sample: CD45RO-CCR7+CD27+CD95- naive CD8+ T cells lacking CXCR3 (TNR3-). The TCR originated in a human donor in good health. Some clones in this sample may be carry-over from other donors' samples. This chain's CDR3 is CASSSREIGFYEQYF.